This T cell receptor (beta chain) was recovered during a study of response to subunit inactivated influenza vaccine. Details on this clonotype: The antigen is undetermined.

The study's findings and limits: It was suggested by the authors that few new T cells are recruited by each seasonal influenza vaccination.

TCRdb re-analysed the RT-PCR reads in MiXCR, keeping a single row per CDR3 protein. The sample lists roughly 630,000 distinct CDR3 sequences; 12% to 15% were seen once. CDR1 and CDR2 (germline): SQVTM, ANQGSEA. Trimming removed 5 bases at V and 0 bases at J, with 9 bases between. There are 13 residues in the CDR3. The chain joins TRBV29-1 to TRBJ2-3; D gene unclear. The TCR was taken from a man aged 45 to 65 who received an inactivated influenza vaccine. The sample in question was PBMCs from blood, obtained 14 to 15 days before vaccination. The CDR3 sequence is CSVSLSSTDTQYF. CDR3 DNA: TGCAGCGTTTCACTCAGCAGCACAGATACGCAGTATTTT.